A single T cell receptor beta chain is shown here with its context. This specimen comes from a study of technical replicates of blood from a handful of donors. Here immunoSEQ multiplex PCR was the method, and the copy in TCRdb shows in-frame clones only, minus some. The table records approximately 81,000 clones, roughly 96% of them present only once. The germline V gene encodes CDR1 MDHEN and CDR2 SYDVKM. Deletions cut 3 bases from V and 5 bases from J, with 12 bases between. The CDR3 has 14 amino acids. The sequenced sample was T cells isolated from PBMCs. The source is a human donor in good health. The chain has TRBV28 and TRBJ2-3; D is ambiguous. CDR3 nucleotides: TGTGCCAGCAGTTTGGCCCGAGGCCTAGATACGCAGTATTTT. It translates to CASSLARGLDTQYF.